Listed below are T cell receptor beta chains from one sample, sequenced in a study of CD8 T cells in ankylosing spondylitis. A single record per CDR3 protein comes from TCRdb applying MiXCR to the 5' RACE reads. The data show fewer than 550,000 distinct CDR3 sequences, with approximately 5% seen just once and around 3.5% held by the top ten. The sequenced sample consisted of blood, either unsorted or a sorted T cell fraction (not recorded which). These TCRs come from a male donor with ankylosing spondylitis. The CDR3 runs from the conserved cysteine through the conserved F or W. Each record gives: clone size, CDR3 length, J gene, D gene, V gene, CDR3 DNA, CDR3 protein. The D gene is left open where the match is weak. Clone size appears in some rows only: once, few, many, or a class for an expanded clone.

clone size: many
CDR3 length: 12
J gene: TRBJ1-4
D gene: -
V gene: TRBV12-3/TRBV12-4
CDR3 DNA: TGTGCCACCGGGACGGAGAATGAAAAACTGTTTTTT
CDR3 protein: CATGTENEKLFF

clone size: -
CDR3 length: 15
J gene: TRBJ2-1
D gene: -
V gene: TRBV25-1
CDR3 DNA: TGTGCCAGCAGTGAATCCGACAGGATAGGGAATGAGCAGTTCTTC
CDR3 protein: CASSESDRIGNEQFF

clone size: many
CDR3 length: 16
J gene: TRBJ2-5
D gene: TRBD2
V gene: TRBV7-6
CDR3 DNA: TGTGCCAGCAGCCCCGGACTAGCGGAGAGAGGAGAGACCCAGTACTTC
CDR3 protein: CASSPGLAERGETQYF

clone size: -
CDR3 length: 15
J gene: TRBJ2-2
D gene: -
V gene: TRBV27
CDR3 DNA: TGTGCCACCAAGGGTCCTCCTTTGAACACCGGGGAGCTGTTTTTT
CDR3 protein: CATKGPPLNTGELFF

clone size: many
CDR3 length: 14
J gene: TRBJ2-6
D gene: -
V gene: TRBV5-1
CDR3 DNA: TGCGCCAGCACCCAGGGAACTGGGGCCAACGTCCTGACTTTC
CDR3 protein: CASTQGTGANVLTF

clone size: many
CDR3 length: 17
J gene: TRBJ2-5
D gene: TRBD2
V gene: TRBV4-3
CDR3 DNA: TGCGCCAGCAGCCAAGATCTGAGGGCGGGAGGGCCGGAGACCCAGTACTTC
CDR3 protein: CASSQDLRAGGPETQYF

clone size: few
CDR3 length: 15
J gene: TRBJ2-7
D gene: TRBD2
V gene: TRBV27
CDR3 DNA: TGTGCCAGCAGTTCCTGGACTAGCGGTGCCTACGAGCAGTACTTC
CDR3 protein: CASSSWTSGAYEQYF

clone size: many
CDR3 length: 13
J gene: TRBJ1-4
D gene: -
V gene: TRBV29-1
CDR3 DNA: TGCAGCGTTGAAAGAGAGGGATGGGAAAAACTGTTTTTT
CDR3 protein: CSVEREGWEKLFF

clone size: many
CDR3 length: 13
J gene: TRBJ1-4
D gene: -
V gene: TRBV12-3/TRBV12-4
CDR3 DNA: TGTGCCAGCAGTTTACGGCGGTACGAAAAACTGTTTTTT
CDR3 protein: CASSLRRYEKLFF

clone size: -
CDR3 length: 14
J gene: TRBJ2-7
D gene: TRBD2
V gene: TRBV20-1
CDR3 DNA: TGCAGTGCTAGTAAGGCGGGAGTGTCCTACGAGCAGTACTTC
CDR3 protein: CSASKAGVSYEQYF

clone size: many
CDR3 length: 13
J gene: TRBJ2-1
D gene: -
V gene: TRBV24-1
CDR3 DNA: TGTGCCACCAAGAGGGACTTTTTGGATGAGCAGTTCTTC
CDR3 protein: CATKRDFLDEQFF

clone size: -
CDR3 length: 15
J gene: TRBJ2-7
D gene: -
V gene: TRBV19
CDR3 DNA: TGTGCCAGTAGTATAGATTCCGGCTATACCTACGAGCAGTACTTC
CDR3 protein: CASSIDSGYTYEQYF

clone size: many
CDR3 length: 14
J gene: TRBJ1-1
D gene: -
V gene: TRBV7-9
CDR3 DNA: TGTGCCAGCAGCTTAGCTGACCGGCTGACTGAAGCTTTCTTT
CDR3 protein: CASSLADRLTEAFF

clone size: many
CDR3 length: 12
J gene: TRBJ2-1
D gene: -
V gene: TRBV3-1
CDR3 DNA: TGTGCCAGCAGCCACCCGAGGAATGAGCAGTTCTTC
CDR3 protein: CASSHPRNEQFF

clone size: many
CDR3 length: 14
J gene: TRBJ2-3
D gene: -
V gene: TRBV15
CDR3 DNA: TGTGCCACCAGCATACGGCCGAGCACAGATACGCAGTATTTT
CDR3 protein: CATSIRPSTDTQYF

clone size: -
CDR3 length: 14
J gene: TRBJ2-7
D gene: -
V gene: TRBV4-2
CDR3 DNA: TGTGCCAGCAGCCATGCGACGGGGGCCTACGAGCAGTACTTC
CDR3 protein: CASSHATGAYEQYF

clone size: many
CDR3 length: 15
J gene: TRBJ1-1
D gene: -
V gene: TRBV7-9
CDR3 DNA: TGTGCCAGCAGCTTGCGTCAGGTGGAGAACACTGAAGCTTTCTTT
CDR3 protein: CASSLRQVENTEAFF

clone size: -
CDR3 length: 14
J gene: TRBJ2-3
D gene: -
V gene: TRBV4-3
CDR3 DNA: TGCGCCAGCAGCCAAGAATGGCACAGGGAAACGCAGTATTTT
CDR3 protein: CASSQEWHRETQYF

clone size: many
CDR3 length: 16
J gene: TRBJ1-6
D gene: TRBD1
V gene: TRBV20-1
CDR3 DNA: TGCAGTGCTAGTCCCTGGGGGACAGGGGATAATTCACCCCTCCACTTT
CDR3 protein: CSASPWGTGDNSPLHF

clone size: -
CDR3 length: 16
J gene: TRBJ2-7
D gene: -
V gene: TRBV6-1
CDR3 DNA: TGTGCCAGCAGCCAACCCGGGCAGGGGGGCCCCTACGAGCAGTCCTTC
CDR3 protein: CASSQPGQGGPYEQSF

clone size: many
CDR3 length: 15
J gene: TRBJ2-1
D gene: -
V gene: TRBV20-1
CDR3 DNA: TGCAGTGCCCGCAGGCGGGCTTACTCCTACAATGAGCAGTTCTTC
CDR3 protein: CSARRRAYSYNEQFF

clone size: many
CDR3 length: 13
J gene: TRBJ2-2
D gene: TRBD2
V gene: TRBV20-1
CDR3 DNA: TGCAGTGCTAGAAGACTAGCGGCCGGGGAGCTGTTTTTT
CDR3 protein: CSARRLAAGELFF

clone size: many
CDR3 length: 11
J gene: TRBJ1-2
D gene: -
V gene: TRBV28
CDR3 DNA: TGTGCCAGCAGTGGGAGTTATGGCTACACCTTC
CDR3 protein: CASSGSYGYTF

clone size: -
CDR3 length: 13
J gene: TRBJ2-1
D gene: TRBD2
V gene: TRBV12-3/TRBV12-4
CDR3 DNA: TGTGCCAGCAGTTTAGCGGCGGGAGGGAGGGGGTTCTTC
CDR3 protein: CASSLAAGGRGFF

clone size: many
CDR3 length: 14
J gene: TRBJ1-1
D gene: -
V gene: TRBV7-2
CDR3 DNA: TGTGCCAGCAGCTCGACACGGGGAGGCACTGAAGCTTTCTTT
CDR3 protein: CASSSTRGGTEAFF

clone size: many
CDR3 length: 16
J gene: TRBJ2-5
D gene: TRBD1
V gene: TRBV6-5
CDR3 DNA: TGTGCCAGCAGTTACGGGACAGGGGGCTCTCAAGAGACCCAGTACTTC
CDR3 protein: CASSYGTGGSQETQYF

clone size: many
CDR3 length: 13
J gene: TRBJ1-1
D gene: -
V gene: TRBV4-3
CDR3 DNA: TGCGCCAGCAGCCAAGCTGCCGGGACAGAAGCTTTCTTT
CDR3 protein: CASSQAAGTEAFF

clone size: -
CDR3 length: 14
J gene: TRBJ2-5
D gene: -
V gene: TRBV20-1
CDR3 DNA: TGCAGTGCTAGAGAATCCCCCCCCCCAGAGACCCAGTACTTC
CDR3 protein: CSARESPPPETQYF

clone size: many
CDR3 length: 14
J gene: TRBJ2-3
D gene: -
V gene: TRBV27
CDR3 DNA: TGTGCCAGCAGCCGAAGGGGTAGCACAGATACGCAGTATTTT
CDR3 protein: CASSRRGSTDTQYF

clone size: many
CDR3 length: 13
J gene: TRBJ2-3
D gene: -
V gene: TRBV20-1
CDR3 DNA: TGCAGTGCTAGCCGGCAGGGGGGGGATACGCAGTATTTT
CDR3 protein: CSASRQGGDTQYF

clone size: many
CDR3 length: 16
J gene: TRBJ2-1
D gene: TRBD2
V gene: TRBV24-1
CDR3 DNA: TGTGCCACCAGTGCCCACAGCGGGATTGGAAACAATGAGCAGTTCTTC
CDR3 protein: CATSAHSGIGNNEQFF

clone size: -
CDR3 length: 16
J gene: TRBJ2-3
D gene: -
V gene: TRBV7-2
CDR3 DNA: TGTGCCAGCAGCCTACAACCGGGACTGGGAACAGATACGCAGTATTTT
CDR3 protein: CASSLQPGLGTDTQYF

clone size: many
CDR3 length: 16
J gene: TRBJ2-7
D gene: -
V gene: TRBV7-8
CDR3 DNA: TGTGCCAGCAGCTTAGAATTGGGACCGCTTTCCTACGAGCAGTACTTC
CDR3 protein: CASSLELGPLSYEQYF

clone size: many
CDR3 length: 14
J gene: TRBJ1-2
D gene: TRBD1
V gene: TRBV20-1
CDR3 DNA: TGCAGTGCTAGCAGGGACAGCAATAACTATGGCTACACCTTC
CDR3 protein: CSASRDSNNYGYTF

clone size: -
CDR3 length: 14
J gene: TRBJ2-5
D gene: -
V gene: TRBV6-5
CDR3 DNA: TGTGCCAGCAGTTACACCGGGAGCCAAGAGACCCAGTACTTC
CDR3 protein: CASSYTGSQETQYF

clone size: many
CDR3 length: 17
J gene: TRBJ1-6
D gene: -
V gene: TRBV6-1
CDR3 DNA: TGTGCCAGCAGTGAAGCGCTCCCGGCCTCCTATAATTCACCCCTCCACTTT
CDR3 protein: CASSEALPASYNSPLHF

clone size: many
CDR3 length: 12
J gene: TRBJ2-7
D gene: -
V gene: TRBV7-2
CDR3 DNA: TGTGCCAGCAGCTTAGGCGTCAACGAGCAGTACTTC
CDR3 protein: CASSLGVNEQYF